The text below deals with one T cell receptor beta chain. The CDR3 is 16 amino acids. Germline lookup yields CDR1 SGDLS and CDR2 YYNGEE. The ends lost 0 bases at V and 7 bases at J; junction bases unmatched: 12. The sample comes from a study of blood T cell repertoires in COVID-19. Here immunoSEQ multiplex PCR was the method, and the copy in TCRdb shows in-frame clones only, minus some. In the table there are fewer than 350,000 clones, approximately 90% of which are singletons. Sequencing input: PBMCs or T cells enriched from blood (not recorded which). The V and J genes are TRBV9 and TRBJ1-2, with 7 bases matching TRBD1. The receptor was isolated from a woman between 40 and 55 years old with acute COVID-19. The CDR3 DNA sequence: TGTGCCAGCAGCGTAGAACGGTTGGACAGGAGTCTTGGCTACACCTTC. Translated: CASSVERLDRSLGYTF.